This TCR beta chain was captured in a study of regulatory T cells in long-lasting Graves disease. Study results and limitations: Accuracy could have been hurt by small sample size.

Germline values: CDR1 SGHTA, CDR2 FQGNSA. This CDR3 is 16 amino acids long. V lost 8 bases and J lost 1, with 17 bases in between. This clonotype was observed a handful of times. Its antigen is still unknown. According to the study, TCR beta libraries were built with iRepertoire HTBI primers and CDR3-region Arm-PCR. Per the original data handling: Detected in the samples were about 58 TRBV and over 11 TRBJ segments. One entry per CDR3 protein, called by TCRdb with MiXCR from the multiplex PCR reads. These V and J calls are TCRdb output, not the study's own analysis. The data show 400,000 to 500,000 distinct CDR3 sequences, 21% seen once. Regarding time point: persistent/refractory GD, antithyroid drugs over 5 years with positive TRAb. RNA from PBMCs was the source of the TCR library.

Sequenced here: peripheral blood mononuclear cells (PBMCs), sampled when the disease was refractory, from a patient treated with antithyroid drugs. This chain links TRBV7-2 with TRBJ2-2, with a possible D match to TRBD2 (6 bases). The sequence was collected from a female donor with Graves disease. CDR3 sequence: CASGNPGTVNTGELFF. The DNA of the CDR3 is TGTGCCAGCGGCAATCCCGGGACTGTGAACACCGGGGAGCTGTTTTTT.